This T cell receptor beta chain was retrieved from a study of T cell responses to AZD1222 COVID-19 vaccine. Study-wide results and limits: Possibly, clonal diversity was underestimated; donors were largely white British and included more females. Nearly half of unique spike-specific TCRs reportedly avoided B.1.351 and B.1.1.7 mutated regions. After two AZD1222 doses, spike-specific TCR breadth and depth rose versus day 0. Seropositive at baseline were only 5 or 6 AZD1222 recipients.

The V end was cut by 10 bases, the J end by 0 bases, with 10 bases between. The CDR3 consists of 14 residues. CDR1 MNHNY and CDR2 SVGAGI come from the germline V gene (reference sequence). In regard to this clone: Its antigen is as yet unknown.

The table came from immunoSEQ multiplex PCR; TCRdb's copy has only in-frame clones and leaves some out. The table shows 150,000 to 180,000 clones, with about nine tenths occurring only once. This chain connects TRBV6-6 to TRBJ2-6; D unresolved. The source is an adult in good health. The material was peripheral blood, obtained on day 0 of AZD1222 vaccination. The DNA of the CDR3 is TGTGCCACGCACCGCCTCTCTGGGGCCAACGTCCTGACTTTC. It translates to CATHRLSGANVLTF.